This passage covers 17 T cell receptor beta chains from one sample sequenced in a study of blood T cell repertoires in COVID-19. Clones were sequenced by immunoSEQ multiplex PCR, and TCRdb holds only the in-frame ones, with some missing. The sample consists of around 290,000 clones, 88% of them appearing once. Sequencing was carried out using PBMCs or T cells enriched from blood (not recorded which). The receptors were gathered from a woman aged 25-40 years who had recovered from COVID-19.

V and J are TRBV7-2 and TRBJ2-1, with D possibly matching TRBD1 (6 bases). CDR1 and CDR2 (germline): SGHTA, FQGNSA. V was cut by 5 bases and J by 6 bases, with 11 bases left in between. The CDR3 is made up of 13 amino acids. The CDR3 is CASSRGHINEQFF. Written as DNA, the CDR3 is TGTGCCAGCAGCAGGGGACACATCAATGAGCAGTTCTTC.

The J gene is TRBJ2-7, the V gene TRBV4-1; 10 positions agree with TRBD2. The CDR3 sequence is 15 residues long. The trim removed 8 bases at V and 0 bases at J, leaving 7 bases unmatched. Germline V gene data show CDR1 as MGHRA and CDR2 as YSYEKL. CDR3 nucleotide sequence: TGCGCCAGCCGACCTAGCGGGGGAAACTCCTACGAGCAGTACTTC. It codes for CASRPSGGNSYEQYF.

The chain has TRBV25-1 and TRBJ2-3; D possibly corresponds to TRBD2 (6 bases). Trimming removed 2 bases at V and 4 bases at J, with 19 bases between. The CDR3 spans 17 residues. CDR1 and CDR2 (germline): MGHDK, SYGVNS. CDR3 sequence: CASSEQGGGSVSDTQYF. CDR3 DNA: TGTGCCAGCAGTGAACAGGGAGGTGGGAGCGTTTCAGATACGCAGTATTTT.

The chain is built from TRBV19 and TRBJ2-2, with 8 nucleotides matching TRBD1. V trimming: 7 bases; J trimming: 4 bases; junction bases outside the gene matches: 17. CDR3 length equals 18 residues. Germline V gives CDR1 LNHDA, CDR2 SQIVND (reference sequence). The CDR3 here is CASTSGTGTRHLTGELFF. In nucleotides, the CDR3 is TGTGCCAGTACCTCGGGGACAGGAACCCGCCATCTCACCGGGGAGCTGTTTTTT.

This chain connects TRBV19 to TRBJ2-1; no definite D call. V was shortened by 3 bases and J by 10 bases, with 7 bases between the two germline ends. The CDR3 spans 11 residues. Germline V gene sequence: CDR1 LNHDA, CDR2 SQIVND (reference sequence). In nucleotides, the CDR3 is TGTGCCAGTAGTATCGGAGTGGAGCAGTTCTTC. This translates into CASSIGVEQFF. The entire variable domain, with the rest obtained from reference TRBV19 and TRBJ2-1, is as follows: DGGITQSPKYLFRKEGQNVTLSCEQNLNHDAMYWYRQDPGQGLRLIYYSQIVNDFQKGDIAEGYSVSREKKESFPLTVTSAQKNPTAFYLCASSIGVEQFFGPGTRLTVL.

The V call is TRBV4-1, the J call TRBJ2-7, with D tentatively TRBD2 (5 bases). CDR3 length: 12 amino acids. Looked up from germline, CDR1 is MGHRA and CDR2 is YSYEKL. Trimming took off 0 bases at V and 7 bases at J, with 7 bases between the two ends. The CDR3 DNA reads as TGCGCCAGCAGCCAAGATCCGGGGGAGCAGTACTTC. This gives the protein CASSQDPGEQYF.

This chain joins TRBV10-3 and TRBJ1-6; weak D call: TRBD1 (6 bases). The CDR3 has 17 residues. V lost 0 bases and J lost 3, with 12 bases in between. Germline loops: CDR1 ENHRY, CDR2 SYGVKD. The CDR3 DNA follows: TGTGCCATCAGTGAGTCGGGGGCGCCCTACTATAATTCACCCCTCCACTTT. Residues: CAISESGAPYYNSPLHF.

V and J are TRBV5-1 and TRBJ1-2, with 7 nucleotides matching TRBD1. The CDR3 has 18 residues. Unmatched junction bases numbered 16, after V lost 0 bases and J lost 5 bases. Germline values: CDR1 SGHRS, CDR2 YFSETQ. The CDR3 DNA reads TGCGCCAGCAGCTTGGAATTCCCAGGGGCAGGACAGGCGTATGGCTACACCTTC. Protein product: CASSLEFPGAGQAYGYTF.

J is TRBJ1-2 and V is TRBV6-5; D gene uncertain. Trimming took 5 bases from V and 8 from J, leaving 18 bases between them. The V gene's germline CDR1 is MNHEY and CDR2 SVGAGI. The CDR3 has 14 residues. CDR3: CASSPDSTVPGYTF. CDR3 DNA sequence: TGTGCCAGCAGTCCGGACTCGACGGTGCCCGGCTACACCTTC.

The chain uses TRBV7-2 and TRBJ2-5, with D possibly TRBD1 on 6 matching bases. Germline V gene sequence: CDR1 SGHTA, CDR2 FQGNSA. The length of the CDR3 is 15 residues. V dropped 5 bases and J dropped 2 bases, with 15 bases sitting between them. CDR3 sequence (DNA): TGTGCCAGCAGCCAAACCTGGACAGATCAAGAGACCCAGTACTTC. Amino acids: CASSQTWTDQETQYF.

Here the CDR3 reads CASSQGWDRVYEQYF. The CDR3 DNA follows: TGTGCCAGCAGCCAAGGGTGGGACAGGGTCTACGAGCAGTACTTC. This chain links TRBV14 with TRBJ2-7; the match to TRBD1 covers 9 bases. CDR3 length equals 15 residues. Germline CDR1 and CDR2: SGHDN and FVKESK. V lost 1 base and J lost 3; bases outside the gene matches: 4.

The chain has TRBV7-2 and TRBJ1-6; possible D gene TRBD1, 6 bases. The CDR3 is 15 residues long. CDR1 and CDR2 from the germline V gene are SGHTA and FQGNSA. Trimming took 5 bases from V and 10 from J, leaving 18 bases between them. The CDR3 DNA is TGTGCCAGCAGCCCATCTGGCAGGGGAGGGTCACCCCTCCACTTT. This encodes CASSPSGRGGSPLHF.

The gene calls are TRBV14 and TRBJ2-7; weak D call: TRBD2 (5 bases). The CDR3 length is 12 residues. V was shortened by 4 bases and J by 6 bases, with 10 bases between the two germline ends. CDR1 and CDR2 (germline): SGHDN, FVKESK. The DNA of the CDR3 is TGTGCCAGCAGCCCGACGGGGAGCGAGCAGTACTTC. Amino acids: CASSPTGSEQYF. Based on the CDR3 plus reference TRBV14 and TRBJ2-7, the full variable domain is EAGVTQFPSHSVIEKGQTVTLRCDPISGHDNLYWYRRVMGKEIKFLLHFVKESKQDESGMPNNRFLAERTGGTYSTLKVQPAELEDSGVYFCASSPTGSEQYFGPGTRLTVT.

This clone is a singleton in its sample. The V and J genes are TRBV7-3 and TRBJ2-2, with 10 bases matching TRBD1. Trimming at V came to 4 bases and at J to 7 bases, leaving 6 bases not matched to a gene. The CDR3 is 15 residues long. Germline V gene lookup returns CDR1 SGHTA and CDR2 FQGTGA. The CDR3 coding sequence is TGTGCCAGCAGCTCCCCGACAGGGGGCGACGGGGAGCTGTTTTTT. Its protein is CASSSPTGGDGELFF.

The chain carries TRBV5-1 and TRBJ1-2; weak D call: TRBD1 (6 bases). CDR1 is SGHRS, CDR2 YFSETQ, per germline. This CDR3 is built from 13 residues. V was cut by 0 bases and J by 4 bases, with 7 bases left in between. The CDR3 region is CASSLEQGYGYTF. CDR3 in DNA: TGCGCCAGCAGCTTGGAACAGGGCTATGGCTACACCTTC.

This clone was recorded only once. The V call is TRBV2, the J call TRBJ1-1, with a weak D call TRBD1 (5 bases). CDR1 is SNHLY and CDR2 is FYNNEI in the germline V gene. Trimming pared 7 bases from V and 0 bases from J, leaving 15 bases between. The CDR3 sequence is 15 residues long. Written as DNA, the CDR3 is TGTGCCAGCACCGGGGGGGAGAGGATGAACACTGAAGCTTTCTTT. Amino acid sequence: CASTGGERMNTEAFF.

This chain joins TRBV5-5 and TRBJ2-2; D is undetermined. This CDR3 region has 12 residues. Germline V gene sequence: CDR1 SGHKS, CDR2 YYEKEE (reference sequence). V lost 3 bases and J lost 3, with 3 bases in between. Here the CDR3 DNA reads TGTGCCAGCAGCTACTACACCGGGGAGCTGTTTTTT. Translated, it gives CASSYYTGELFF.